This is a list of T cell receptor beta chains from one sample in a study of Ad26.COV2.S vaccination and SARS-CoV-2 variants. Profiling relied on immunoSEQ multiplex PCR, and the TCRdb table lists in-frame clones only, not all of them. The repertoire includes some 250,000 clones, around nine tenths of them detected once, and about 10% sits in the top ten. This material consisted of peripheral blood, taken in a trial of Ad26.COV2.S vaccine versus placebo. The receptors shown here come from a person between 18 and 60 years old who received the Ad26.COV2.S COVID-19 vaccine or a placebo. Both conserved end residues are part of each CDR3. Fields, in order: D gene, J gene, V gene, clone size, CDR3 DNA, CDR3 protein. The D gene is left open where the match is weak. Clone size is shown for a subset of rows, as once, few, many or a class of expanded clone.

>.|TRBJ2-7|TRBV7-3|few
TGTGCCGCGGGATTGTGGGAGCAGTACTTC
CAAGLWEQYF
>TRBD1|TRBJ1-2|TRBV7-9|.
TGTGCCAGCAGCCCGGGACAGGCCCAAAACTATGGCTACACCTTC
CASSPGQAQNYGYTF
>TRBD1|TRBJ2-7|TRBV5-4|.
TGTGCCAGCAGCTTGCCAGTCGGGACAGGGGACTACGAGCAGTACTTC
CASSLPVGTGDYEQYF
>.|TRBJ2-5|TRBV7-7|.
TGTGCTAGCAGCCCTGGGGGGCGAGAGACCCAGTACTTC
CASSPGGRETQYF
>TRBD2|TRBJ2-7|TRBV9|.
TGTGCCAGCAGCGCATCGGGACTAGCGGGAGTCAGGCTAGACGAGCAGTACTTC
CASSASGLAGVRLDEQYF
>TRBD2|TRBJ2-1|TRBV9|.
TGTGCCAGCAGCGTAGCTAGCGGGAGTAGGAATGAGCAGTTCTTC
CASSVASGSRNEQFF
>.|TRBJ2-5|TRBV20-1|.
TGCAGTGCTAGTATGGGGGCAGGGTGGGAGACCCAGTACTTC
CSASMGAGWETQYF
>TRBD2|TRBJ2-1|TRBV7-2|.
TGTGCCAGCAGCTTAGAGACTAGCGGGACCAATGAGCAGTTCTTC
CASSLETSGTNEQFF
>.|TRBJ1-1|TRBV19|.
TGTGCCAGTAGTATCCGGGGGCTAAACACTGAAGCTTTCTTT
CASSIRGLNTEAFF
>TRBD1|TRBJ2-5|TRBV18|.
TGTGCCAGCTCACCCCCGACAGGGGGTCAAGAGACCCAGTACTTC
CASSPPTGGQETQYF
>TRBD1|TRBJ1-6|TRBV5-1|.
TGCGCCAGCAGCTCAACAGGGGCTGGTTCACCCCTCCACTTT
CASSSTGAGSPLHF
>.|TRBJ2-1|TRBV6-5|.
TGTGCCAGCAGTTCTCAGCGGAGGAATGAGCAGTTCTTC
CASSSQRRNEQFF
>.|TRBJ1-2|TRBV24-1|.
TGTGCCACCAGTGACTCTGGACACTCCTATGGCTACACCTTC
CATSDSGHSYGYTF
>.|TRBJ2-3|TRBV28|once
TGTGCCAGCAGATTGGATCCTGGGAAGGATACGCAGTATTTT
CASRLDPGKDTQYF
>TRBD1|TRBJ1-2|TRBV9|.
TGTGCCAGCAGTAGGGACAGTTCATATGGCTACACCTTC
CASSRDSSYGYTF
>.|TRBJ1-1|TRBV28|.
TGTGCCAGCAGTTTATTTCGCAGAGATGAAGCTTTCTTT
CASSLFRRDEAFF